This T cell receptor (beta chain) was sequenced in a study of graft-versus-host responses after intestinal transplantation. Study summary: Multivisceral, liver-intestinal, or isolated intestinal transplants were performed in recipients. Every one of the recipients received anti-thymocyte globulin induction and afterwards took tacrolimus and steroids for three to four years.

This clone was recorded once. Its antigen is not identified. Assay: immunoSEQ multiplex PCR; the TCRdb copy retains only in-frame clones and omits some. The data contain under 50,000 clones, 89% of them seen just once; the ten biggest clones take up approximately 7.1%. Notes on the study in general: Maximum circulating GvH clone levels tracked with early post-transplant HvG decreases. The recipient marrow held GvH clones, and some of them showed up first in ileum or blood.

Germline CDR1 is MNHEY and CDR2 is SMNVEV (reference sequence). V was clipped by 5 bases and J by 4 bases; unmatched bases: 9. CDR3 length: 16 residues. The chain recombines TRBV27 with TRBJ2-3; 10 positions agree with TRBD2. The TCR sequence derives from a human patient who received an intestinal transplant, so some T cells may come from the graft donor. Here the sequenced sample was PBMCs, taken 260 to 270 days after transplant. CDR3 bases: TGTGCCAGCAGTCGCCTAGCGGGGGCCGGGGCAGATACGCAGTATTTT. Translating gives CASSRLAGAGADTQYF.